This T cell receptor beta chain was found in a study of OX40 agonist ivuxolimab in advanced cancers. Across the study: Patients treated during dose escalation were battling hepatocellular carcinoma, melanoma, renal cell or head and neck cancer. Broader study findings: Antigen specificity remained undetermined for the expanded peripheral T cells.

Profiled with immunoSEQ multiplex PCR; TCRdb holds only in-frame clones, not every one. Of around 66,000 clones in the sample, approximately 91% were seen once. The CDR3 covers 14 residues. V was trimmed by 5 bases and J by 7 bases, leaving 17 bases between them. Germline V gives CDR1 LNHDA, CDR2 SQIVND (reference sequence). There are a few counts of this clone. Its target is not known. The sequences come from CD4+ or CD8+ T cells sorted from blood, collected in a trial of the OX40 agonist ivuxolimab. The chain is built from TRBV19 and TRBJ1-2; D is perhaps TRBD1 (6 bases). The sequence derives from an adult with an advanced solid tumor such as melanoma, head and neck, liver or kidney cancer. CDR3 DNA: TGTGCCAGTAGTCTGAGGATTATACAGGGTGGCTACACCTTC. Protein: CASSLRIIQGGYTF.